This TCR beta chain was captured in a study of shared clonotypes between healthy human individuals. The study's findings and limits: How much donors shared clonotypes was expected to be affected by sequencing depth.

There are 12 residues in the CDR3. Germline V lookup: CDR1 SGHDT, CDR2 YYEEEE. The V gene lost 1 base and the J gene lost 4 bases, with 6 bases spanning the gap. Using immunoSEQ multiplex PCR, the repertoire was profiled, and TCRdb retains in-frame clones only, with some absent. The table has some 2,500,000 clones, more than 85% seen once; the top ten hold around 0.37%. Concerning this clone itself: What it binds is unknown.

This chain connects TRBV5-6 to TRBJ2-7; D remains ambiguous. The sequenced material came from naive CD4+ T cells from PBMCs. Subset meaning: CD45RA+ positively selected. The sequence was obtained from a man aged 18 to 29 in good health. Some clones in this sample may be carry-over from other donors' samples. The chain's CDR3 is CASSLKVYEQYF. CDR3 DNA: TGTGCCAGCAGCTTGAAAGTTTACGAGCAGTACTTC.